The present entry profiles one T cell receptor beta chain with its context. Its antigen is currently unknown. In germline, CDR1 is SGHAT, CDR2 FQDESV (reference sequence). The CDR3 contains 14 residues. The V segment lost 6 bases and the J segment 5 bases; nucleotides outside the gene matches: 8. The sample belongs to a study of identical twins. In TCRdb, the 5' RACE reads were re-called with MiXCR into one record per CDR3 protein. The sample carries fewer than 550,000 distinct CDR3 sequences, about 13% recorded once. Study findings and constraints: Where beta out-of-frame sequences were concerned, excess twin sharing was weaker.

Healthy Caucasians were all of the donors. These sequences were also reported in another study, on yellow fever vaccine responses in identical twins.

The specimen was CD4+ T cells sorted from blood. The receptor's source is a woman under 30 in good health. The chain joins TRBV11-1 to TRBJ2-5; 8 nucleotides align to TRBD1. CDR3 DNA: TGTGCCAGCAGTCTGACGGACAGGGTGGAGACCCAGTACTTC. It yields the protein CASSLTDRVETQYF.